This record concerns one T cell receptor beta chain sequence. One junction end disagrees with the germline gene, perhaps due to a read error. Researchers generated TCR beta cDNA from roughly 500 ng of total RNA, relying on a constant-region primer. The TCR beta library was amplified through three nested multiplex PCR rounds in a modified ARM-PCR procedure. For 10 cycles apiece, the opening two PCR rounds ran with TRBV1-TRBV30 forward primers and a C-beta reverse primer. Using its own MiXCR run on the multiplex PCR reads, TCRdb lists one record per CDR3 protein. The sample carries about 54,000 distinct CDR3 sequences, 60% to 75% recorded once. Unsorted bulk tissue, about 18-31 mg of it, served as the source for co-extraction of RNA and DNA. The patients presented with primary liver carcinoma, which was managed through surgical resection. Patients in the cohort were treatment-naive and living with chronic HBV infection.

This CDR3 has 15 amino acids. The germline V gene has CDR1 SGDLS and CDR2 YYNGEE. The data were obtained in a study of tumor-infiltrating lymphocytes in primary liver carcinoma. Background on the study: The neoplasms were of stage T1-T3 N0M0, with dimensions of roughly 4.2 to 11 cm across.

The clonotype comes from a man aged 35-49 years with primary liver carcinoma and hepatitis B virus infection. The sequenced material came from liver tumor tissue from sampling region 2. This sample's subset: tumor region T2, inferior pole. The chain uses TRBV9 and TRBJ2-1; D unclear. This CDR3 reads CASSVVEAPYNGQFF. The CDR3 DNA is TGTGCCAGCAGCGTAGTGGAAGCCCCCTACAATGGGCAGTTCTTC. The full variable domain, rest sourced from reference TRBV9 and TRBJ2-1, is DSGVTQTPKHLITATGQRVTLRCSPRSGDLSVYWYQQSLDQGLQFLIQYYNGEERAKGNILERFSAQQFPDLHSELNLSSLELGDSALYFCASSVVEAPYNGQFFGPGTRLTVL.